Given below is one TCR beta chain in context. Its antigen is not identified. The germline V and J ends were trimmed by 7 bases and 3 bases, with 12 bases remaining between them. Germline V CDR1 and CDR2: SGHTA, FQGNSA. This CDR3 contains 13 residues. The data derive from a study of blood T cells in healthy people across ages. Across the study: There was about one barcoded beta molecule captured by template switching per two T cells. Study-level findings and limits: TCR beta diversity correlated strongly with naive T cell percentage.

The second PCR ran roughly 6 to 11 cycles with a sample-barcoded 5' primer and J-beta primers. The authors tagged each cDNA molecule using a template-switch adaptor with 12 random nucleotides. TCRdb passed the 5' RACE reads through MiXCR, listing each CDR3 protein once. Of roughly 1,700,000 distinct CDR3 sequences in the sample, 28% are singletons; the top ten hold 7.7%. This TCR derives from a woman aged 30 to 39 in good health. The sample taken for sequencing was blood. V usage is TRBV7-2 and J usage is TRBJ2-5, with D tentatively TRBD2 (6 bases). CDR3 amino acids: CASTRGGKETQYF. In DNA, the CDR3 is TGTGCCAGCACCCGCGGAGGGAAAGAGACCCAGTACTTC.